This T cell receptor (beta chain) was captured in a study of blood T cells in healthy people across ages. Primed by a sample-barcoded 5' primer and a J-beta primer mix, a second PCR proceeded for roughly 6 to 12 cycles. TCRdb itself ran the 5' RACE reads through MiXCR, one entry per CDR3 protein. The sample contains 730,000 or so distinct CDR3 sequences, over 40% of which appear only once. PBMCs, at least 7 million per sample, were isolated. The TCR comes from a man aged 80 or over in good health. The sample comprised blood.

The DNA of the CDR3 is TGTGCCAGCAGCCGCCCTTCGTCAGCAAGATCCACAGATACGCAGTATTTT. This sequence encodes CASSRPSSARSTDTQYF. This chain connects TRBV5-6 to TRBJ2-3; D is uncertain. This CDR3 contains 17 residues. Germline V gives CDR1 SGHDT, CDR2 YYEEEE. V was cut by 4 bases and J by 2 bases, with 20 bases left in between. The variable domain in full, completed from reference TRBV5-6 and TRBJ2-3, reads DAGVTQSPTHLIKTRGQQVTLRCSPKSGHDTVSWYQQALGQGPQFIFQYYEEEERQRGNFPDRFSGHQFPNYSSELNVNALLLGDSALYLCASSRPSSARSTDTQYFGPGTRLTVL.